This section outlines one TCR beta chain sequence together with its context. Here immunoSEQ multiplex PCR was the method, and the copy in TCRdb shows in-frame clones only, minus some. The sample shows about 47,000 clones, more than 70% of them seen only once. The data stem from a study of T cells in tumors after PD-1 blockade. Looking at the study overall: Each patient got pembrolizumab 200 mg every 3 weeks or cemiplimab 350 mg every 2 weeks. Blood samples averaged roughly 120,000 templates (range about 22,000-260,000) and approximately 37,000 unique clonotypes. Daily vismodegib 150 mg continued in a subset of anti-PD-1-treated patients.

Germline lookup yields CDR1 MDHEN and CDR2 SYDVKM. The V and J ends lost 1 base and 1 base respectively, with 11 bases between them. This CDR3 contains 15 residues. Sequenced here: PBMCs, sampled before anti-PD-1 treatment. The receptor's source is a human donor with basal cell carcinoma. The rearrangement uses TRBV28 and TRBJ2-7; D is ambiguous. The chain's CDR3 is CASSLLGAGSYEQYF. The CDR3 DNA follows: TGTGCCAGCAGTTTATTGGGTGCCGGTTCCTACGAGCAGTACTTC.